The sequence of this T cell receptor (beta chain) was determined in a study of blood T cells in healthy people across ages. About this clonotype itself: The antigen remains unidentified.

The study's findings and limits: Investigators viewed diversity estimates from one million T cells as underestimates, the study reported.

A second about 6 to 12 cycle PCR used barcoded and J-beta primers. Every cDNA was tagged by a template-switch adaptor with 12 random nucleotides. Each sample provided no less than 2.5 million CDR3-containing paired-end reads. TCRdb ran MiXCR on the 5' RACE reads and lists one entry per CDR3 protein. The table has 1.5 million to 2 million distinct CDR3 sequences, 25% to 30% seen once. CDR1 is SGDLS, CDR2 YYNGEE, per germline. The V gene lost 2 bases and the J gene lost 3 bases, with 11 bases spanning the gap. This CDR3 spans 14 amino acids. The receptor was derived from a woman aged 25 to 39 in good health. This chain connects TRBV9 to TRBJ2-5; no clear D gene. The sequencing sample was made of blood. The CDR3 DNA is TGTGCCAGCAGCGTTAGCAGCGTCGAAGAGACCCAGTACTTC. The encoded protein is CASSVSSVEETQYF.